These 7 T cell receptor beta chains originate from one sample sequenced in a study of neurological immune-mediated disorders. TCRdb itself ran the 5' RACE reads through MiXCR, one entry per CDR3 protein. The sample includes tens of thousands of distinct CDR3 sequences, approximately 13% of them seen just once. The time point here: longitudinal time-point 2. The sequencing input was PBMCs. These receptors all come from a female donor with HTLV-1-associated myelopathy (HAM/TSP).

This clonotype has ten or more counts. The rearrangement joins TRBV21-1 to TRBJ2-1; the table's D call, TRBD1, was not checked against the DNA. TRBV21-1 is labeled a pseudogene. The CDR3 length is 19 residues. CDR3 protein: CASSKVDRDFKSSYNEQFF. CDR3 nucleotides: TGTGCCAGCAGCAAAGTCGACAGGGATTTTAAAAGCTCCTACAATGAGCAGTTCTTC.

Ten or more counts support this clonotype. The genes are TRBV18 and TRBJ2-7; tentative D call: TRBD1 (6 bases). Germline V gives CDR1 KGHSH, CDR2 LQKENI. The CDR3 contains 14 residues. Trimming removed 2 bases from V and 0 bases from J, with 8 bases in between. This CDR3 reads CASSPLDSSYEQYF. CDR3 DNA: TGTGCCAGCTCACCATTGGACAGCTCCTACGAGCAGTACTTC.

The table lists this clonotype with many counts. The chain has TRBV5-1 and TRBJ2-6; TRBD1 matches 10 bases. The V segment lost 1 base and the J segment 0 bases; nucleotides outside the gene matches: 4. The germline V gene encodes CDR1 SGHRS and CDR2 YFSETQ. This CDR3 spans 18 amino acids. The CDR3 loop is CASSLRDRGLSGANVLTF. CDR3 DNA: TGCGCCAGCAGCTTGAGGGACAGGGGCCTCTCTGGGGCCAACGTCCTGACTTTC.

Turning to this clonotype: Germline is not matched at one junction end, which may reflect a read error. The chain uses TRBV5-1 and TRBJ2-7; 10 positions agree with TRBD1. In germline, CDR1 is SGHRS, CDR2 YFSETQ. This CDR3 has 19 residues. CDR3 in DNA: TGTGCCAACCAGGAAGCCGCCGGGACAGGGGACTTGGGAAGGAACGAGCAGTACTTC. Residues: CANQEAAGTGDLGRNEQYF.

Regarding this clonotype: One junction end disagrees with the germline gene, perhaps due to a read error. This chain joins TRBV15 and TRBJ2-6; 10 positions agree with TRBD1. The germline gives CDR1 LNHNV, CDR2 YYDKDF (reference sequence). The CDR3 spans 20 residues. The DNA of the CDR3 is TGTGCTACCAGCAGAGAAAGTCCGGGACAGGGGTTCTTAGGGGCCAACGTCCTGACTTTC. Translation gives CATSRESPGQGFLGANVLTF.

In its sample, this clonotype was seen many times. The V call is TRBV12-3 or TRBV12-4, the J call TRBJ2-6; D is unclear. CDR3 length: 17 residues. V lost 6 bases and J lost 2, with 17 bases in between. CDR3 sequence: CASRALAVSTGANVLTF. The CDR3 bases are TGTGCCAGCAGAGCCCTCGCGGTTTCCACTGGGGCCAACGTCCTGACTTTC.

The gene calls are TRBV12-3 or TRBV12-4 and TRBJ1-5; a possible D gene is TRBD1 (5 bases). This CDR3 is built from 15 residues. Trimming cost V 4 bases and J 6 bases, with 16 bases left between them. The CDR3 reads CASSSQEQGIQPQHF. The DNA of the CDR3 is TGTGCCAGCAGTTCCCAAGAGCAGGGAATTCAGCCCCAGCATTTT.